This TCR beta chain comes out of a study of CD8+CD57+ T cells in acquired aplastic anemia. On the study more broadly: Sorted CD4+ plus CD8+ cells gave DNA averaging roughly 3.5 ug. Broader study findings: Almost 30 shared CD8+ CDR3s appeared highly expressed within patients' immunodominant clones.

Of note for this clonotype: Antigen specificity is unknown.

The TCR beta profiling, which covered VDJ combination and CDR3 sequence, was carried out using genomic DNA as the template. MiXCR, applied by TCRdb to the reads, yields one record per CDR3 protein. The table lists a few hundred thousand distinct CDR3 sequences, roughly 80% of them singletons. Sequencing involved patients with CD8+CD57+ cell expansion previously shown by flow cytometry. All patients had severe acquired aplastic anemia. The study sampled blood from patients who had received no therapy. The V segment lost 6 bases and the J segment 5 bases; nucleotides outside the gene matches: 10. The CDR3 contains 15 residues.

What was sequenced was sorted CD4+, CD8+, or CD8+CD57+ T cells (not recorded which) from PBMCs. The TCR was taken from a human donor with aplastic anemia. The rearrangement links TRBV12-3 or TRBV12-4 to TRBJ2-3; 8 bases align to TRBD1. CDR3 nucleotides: TGTGCCAGCAGCCAAGGGGGGACAGGCCGAGATACGCAGTATTTT. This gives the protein CASSQGGTGRDTQYF.